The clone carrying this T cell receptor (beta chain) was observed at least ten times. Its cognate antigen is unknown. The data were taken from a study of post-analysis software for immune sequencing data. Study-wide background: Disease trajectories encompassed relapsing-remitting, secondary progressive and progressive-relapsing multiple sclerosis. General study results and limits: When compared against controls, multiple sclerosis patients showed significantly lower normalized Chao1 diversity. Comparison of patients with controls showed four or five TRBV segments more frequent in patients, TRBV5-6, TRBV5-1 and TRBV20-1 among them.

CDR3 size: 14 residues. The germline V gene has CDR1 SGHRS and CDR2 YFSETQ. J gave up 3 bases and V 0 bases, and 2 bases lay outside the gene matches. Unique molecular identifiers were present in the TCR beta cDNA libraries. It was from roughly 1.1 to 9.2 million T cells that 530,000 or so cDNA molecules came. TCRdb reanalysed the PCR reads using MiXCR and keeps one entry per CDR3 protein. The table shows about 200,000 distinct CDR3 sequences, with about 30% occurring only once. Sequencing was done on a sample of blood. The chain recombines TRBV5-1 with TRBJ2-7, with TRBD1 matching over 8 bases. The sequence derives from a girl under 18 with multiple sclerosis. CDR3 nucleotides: TGCGCCAGCAGCTTGGGGACAGGGAACTACGAGCAGTACTTC. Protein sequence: CASSLGTGNYEQYF.